The T cell receptor (beta chain) under discussion was sequenced for a study of blood T cell repertoires in COVID-19. Across the whole study: COVID-19 samples, acute and convalescent, were from the United States, Italy and Spain. T cells, B-cell-depleted T cells, or PBMCs provided the cDNA or gDNA that served as material.

The V end was cut by 4 bases, the J end by 1 base, with 11 bases between. Germline values: CDR1 SGHRS, CDR2 YFSETQ. The CDR3 contains 14 residues. In the source study's methods: For nucleated cells, counts were estimated from reference gene primer amplification. Repertoires were generated with immunoSEQ multiplex PCR, while TCRdb's copy carries only in-frame clones and drops some. That table furnishes V, J and clone size, whereas the DNA furnished D and trimming. The table lists 130,000 to 150,000 clones, approximately 78% of them singletons. Sequenced material: peripheral blood. The gene calls are TRBV5-1 and TRBJ1-1, with D hard to call. This sequence was found in a human donor with acute or convalescent COVID-19. The donor label of this sample is uncertain. In DNA form, the CDR3 reads TGCGCCAGCAGCGGTGAAGGGAGGAACACTGAAGCTTTCTTT. Its translation: CASSGEGRNTEAFF.